This T cell receptor (beta chain) was obtained from a study of metastatic and nonmetastatic thyroid tumors. The overall study: Comparison of repertoires was carried out across blood and tumor or nodule tissue from malignant and benign thyroid patients. Study observations and caveats: Versus benign nodules, malignant thyroid tumors reportedly had significantly higher TCR beta diversity, in blood and tumor.

CDR3 length: 18 residues. Per germline, CDR1 MNHEY and CDR2 SVGEGT. Trimming cost V 2 bases and J 0 bases; bases outside gene matches: 6. Thyroid surgery was performed in patients who had received no treatment beforehand. As handled by the study authors: CDR3 differences across clinicopathological groups were used to build a distant-metastasis classifier for papillary thyroid cancer. TCRdb ran MiXCR on the PCR reads. Clone size and V and J calls follow TCRdb, not the original study. The table records thousands of clones, approximately 40% of them present only once. To note about this clone: Its cognate antigen is unknown.

The origin of this receptor is a female donor with papillary thyroid cancer or a benign thyroid nodule (not recorded which). Some clones in this sample may be carry-over from other donors' samples. The rearrangement uses TRBV6-2 or TRBV6-3 and TRBJ2-6; the match to TRBD1 covers 8 bases. Sample: tumor tissue. CDR3 residues: CASSYRGQGPSGANVLTF. In DNA, the CDR3 is TGTGCCAGCAGTTACCGTGGACAGGGCCCCTCTGGGGCCAACGTCCTGACTTTC.